This TCR beta chain was sequenced during a study of shared clonotypes between healthy human individuals. Study-level points and caveats: Blood was the sole source, and tissue repertoires probably differ.

Over several immunoSEQ plates, each subset's genomic DNA was distributed in even portions. Unsorted PBMC replicate PCRs drew on 300 ng DNA, representing 25,000 to 30,000 T cell genomes. Per the original methods: Junction-only sequences without quality scores were provided by ImmunoSEQ, so filtering was different. Profiled with immunoSEQ multiplex PCR; TCRdb holds only in-frame clones, not every one. D and trimming come from the DNA, and the V and J calls and clone size come from that table. This sample has about 490,000 clones, with around 80% found just once. V lost 0 bases, J lost 7 bases, and 18 bases lay in between. CDR1 is MNHNY and CDR2 is SVGAGI in the germline V gene (reference sequence). The CDR3 is made up of 16 amino acids. Remarks on this clone: Its specificity is unknown.

What was sequenced was PBMCs. This clonotype was sampled from a woman in her 40s in good health. Some clones in this sample may be carry-over from other donors' samples. J is TRBJ2-5 and V is TRBV6-6; TRBD2 might be the D (6 bases). The CDR3 nucleotides are TGTGCCAGCAGTTACTCGGACTACCACTCCCGGGGGACCCAGTACTTC. It specifies CASSYSDYHSRGTQYF.